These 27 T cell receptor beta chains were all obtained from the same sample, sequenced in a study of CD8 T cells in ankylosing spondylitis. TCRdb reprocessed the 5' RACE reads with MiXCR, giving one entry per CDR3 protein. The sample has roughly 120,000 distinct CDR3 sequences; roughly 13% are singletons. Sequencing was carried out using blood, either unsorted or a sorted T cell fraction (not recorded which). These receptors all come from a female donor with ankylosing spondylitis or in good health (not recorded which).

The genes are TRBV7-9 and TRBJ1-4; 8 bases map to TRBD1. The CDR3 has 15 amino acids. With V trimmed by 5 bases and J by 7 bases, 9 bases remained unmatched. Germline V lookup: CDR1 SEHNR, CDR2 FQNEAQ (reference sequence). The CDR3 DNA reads TGTGCCAGCAGCCCCCAGACAGGGGTGGCTGAAAAACTGTTTTTT. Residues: CASSPQTGVAEKLFF.

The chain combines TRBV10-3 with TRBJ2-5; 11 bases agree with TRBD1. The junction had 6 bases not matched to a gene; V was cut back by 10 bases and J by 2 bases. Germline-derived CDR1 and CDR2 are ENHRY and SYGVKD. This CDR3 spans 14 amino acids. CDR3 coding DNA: TGTGCCACCCAGCGGGACAGGGGGCAAGAGACCCAGTACTTC. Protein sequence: CATQRDRGQETQYF.

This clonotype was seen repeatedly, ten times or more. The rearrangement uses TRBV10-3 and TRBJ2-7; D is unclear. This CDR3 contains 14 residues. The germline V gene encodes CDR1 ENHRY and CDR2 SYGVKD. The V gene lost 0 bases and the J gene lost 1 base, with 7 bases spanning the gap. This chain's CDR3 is CAISESRESYEQYF. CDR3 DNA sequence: TGTGCCATCAGTGAGTCAAGAGAATCCTACGAGCAGTACTTC.

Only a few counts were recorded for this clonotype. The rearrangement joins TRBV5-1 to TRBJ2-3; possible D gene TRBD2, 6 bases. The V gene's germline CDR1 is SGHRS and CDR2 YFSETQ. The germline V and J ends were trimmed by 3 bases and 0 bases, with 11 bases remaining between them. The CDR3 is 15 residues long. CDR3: CASSSSGTSTDTQYF. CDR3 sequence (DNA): TGCGCCAGCAGCTCCTCCGGGACTAGCACAGATACGCAGTATTTT.

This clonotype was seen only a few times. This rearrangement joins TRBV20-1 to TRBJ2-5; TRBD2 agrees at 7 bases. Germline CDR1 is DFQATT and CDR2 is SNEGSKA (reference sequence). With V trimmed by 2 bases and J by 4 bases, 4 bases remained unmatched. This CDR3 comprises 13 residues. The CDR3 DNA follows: TGCAGTGCTAGAATTGCGGGGGTAGAGACCCAGTACTTC. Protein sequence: CSARIAGVETQYF.

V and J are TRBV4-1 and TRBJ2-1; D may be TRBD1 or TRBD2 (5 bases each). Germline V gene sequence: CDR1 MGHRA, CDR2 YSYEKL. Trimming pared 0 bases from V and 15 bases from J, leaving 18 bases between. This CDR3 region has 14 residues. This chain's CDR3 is CASSQDTFGTVSFF. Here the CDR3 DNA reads TGCGCCAGCAGCCAAGATACCTTCGGGACGGTCTCGTTCTTC.

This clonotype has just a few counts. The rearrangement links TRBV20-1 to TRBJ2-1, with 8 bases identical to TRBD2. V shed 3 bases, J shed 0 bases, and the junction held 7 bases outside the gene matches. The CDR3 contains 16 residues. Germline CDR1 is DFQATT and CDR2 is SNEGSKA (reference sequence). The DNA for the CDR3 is TGCAGTGCTAGTTCTCGAAGCGGGAGCTCCTACAATGAGCAGTTCTTC. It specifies CSASSRSGSSYNEQFF.

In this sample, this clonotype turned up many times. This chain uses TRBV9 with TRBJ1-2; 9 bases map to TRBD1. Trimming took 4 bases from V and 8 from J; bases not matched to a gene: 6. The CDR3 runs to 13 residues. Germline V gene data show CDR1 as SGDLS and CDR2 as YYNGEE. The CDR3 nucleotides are TGTGCCAGCAGCCCGACAGGGGGTAGAGGCTACACCTTC. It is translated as CASSPTGGRGYTF. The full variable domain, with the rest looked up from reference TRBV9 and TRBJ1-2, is DSGVTQTPKHLITATGQRVTLRCSPRSGDLSVYWYQQSLDQGLQFLIQYYNGEERAKGNILERFSAQQFPDLHSELNLSSLELGDSALYFCASSPTGGRGYTFGSGTRLTVV.

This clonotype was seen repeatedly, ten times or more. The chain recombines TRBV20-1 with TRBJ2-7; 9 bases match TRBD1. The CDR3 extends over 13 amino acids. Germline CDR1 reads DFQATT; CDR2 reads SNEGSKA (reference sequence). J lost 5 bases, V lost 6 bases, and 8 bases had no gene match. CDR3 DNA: TGCAGTGCCGCTCAAACAGGGGGCCACGAGCAGTACTTC. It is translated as CSAAQTGGHEQYF.

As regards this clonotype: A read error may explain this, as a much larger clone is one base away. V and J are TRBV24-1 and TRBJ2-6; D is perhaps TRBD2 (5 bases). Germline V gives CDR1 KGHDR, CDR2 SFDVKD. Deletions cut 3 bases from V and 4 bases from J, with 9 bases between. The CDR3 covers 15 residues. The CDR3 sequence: CATSDSPGGANVLTF. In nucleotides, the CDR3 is TGTGCCACCAGTGATAGCCCGGGAGGGGCCAACGTCCTGACTTTC.

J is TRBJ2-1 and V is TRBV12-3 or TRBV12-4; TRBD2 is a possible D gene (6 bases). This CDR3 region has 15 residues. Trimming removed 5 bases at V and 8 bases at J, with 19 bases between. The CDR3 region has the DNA TGTGCCAGCAGTGCGGACTACGCGAGAGGTGATGAGCAGTTCTTC. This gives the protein CASSADYARGDEQFF.

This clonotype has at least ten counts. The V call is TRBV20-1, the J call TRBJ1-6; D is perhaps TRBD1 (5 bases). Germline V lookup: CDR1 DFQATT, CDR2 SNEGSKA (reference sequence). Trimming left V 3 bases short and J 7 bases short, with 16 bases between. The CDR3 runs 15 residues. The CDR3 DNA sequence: TGCAGTGCTAGGAACCCGGGACTTCCCAATTCACCCCTCCACTTT. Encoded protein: CSARNPGLPNSPLHF.

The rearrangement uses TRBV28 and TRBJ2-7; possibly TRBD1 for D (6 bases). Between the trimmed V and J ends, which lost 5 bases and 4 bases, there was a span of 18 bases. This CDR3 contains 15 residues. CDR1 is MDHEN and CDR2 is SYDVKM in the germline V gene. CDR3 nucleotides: TGTGCCAGCAGTCCAGTCCCGAGGGGGAGATACGAGCAGTACTTC. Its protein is CASSPVPRGRYEQYF.

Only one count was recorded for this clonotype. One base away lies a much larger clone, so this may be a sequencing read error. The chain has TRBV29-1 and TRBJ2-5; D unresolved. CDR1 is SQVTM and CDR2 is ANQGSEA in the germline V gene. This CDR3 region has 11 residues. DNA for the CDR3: TGCAGCGTTCTGTGGCAAGAGACCCGGTACTTC. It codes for CSVLWQETRYF.

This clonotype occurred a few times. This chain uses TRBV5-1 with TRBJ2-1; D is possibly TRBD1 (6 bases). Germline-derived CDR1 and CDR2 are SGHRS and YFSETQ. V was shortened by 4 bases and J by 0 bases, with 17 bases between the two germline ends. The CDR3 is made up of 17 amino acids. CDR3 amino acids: CASSGQNRVGSYNEQFF. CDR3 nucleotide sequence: TGCGCCAGCAGCGGTCAAAACAGGGTGGGCTCCTACAATGAGCAGTTCTTC.

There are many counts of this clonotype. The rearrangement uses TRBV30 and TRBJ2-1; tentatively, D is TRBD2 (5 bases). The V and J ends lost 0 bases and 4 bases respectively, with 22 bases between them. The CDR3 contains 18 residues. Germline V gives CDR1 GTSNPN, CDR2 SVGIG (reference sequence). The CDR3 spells CAWSVFLAAGPSYNEQFF. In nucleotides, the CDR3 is TGTGCCTGGAGTGTATTCTTGGCTGCGGGCCCCTCTTACAATGAGCAGTTCTTC.

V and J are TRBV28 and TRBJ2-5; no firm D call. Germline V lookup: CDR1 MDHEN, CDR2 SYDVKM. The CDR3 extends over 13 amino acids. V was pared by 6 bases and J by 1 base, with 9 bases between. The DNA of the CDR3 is TGTGCCAGCAGAAATAATATCCAAGAGACCCAGTACTTC. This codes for CASRNNIQETQYF.

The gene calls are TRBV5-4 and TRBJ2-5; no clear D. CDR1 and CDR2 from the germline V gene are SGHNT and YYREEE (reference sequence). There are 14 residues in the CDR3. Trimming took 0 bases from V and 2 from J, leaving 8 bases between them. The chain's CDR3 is CASSLEFVQETQYF. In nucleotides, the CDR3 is TGTGCCAGCAGCTTGGAGTTTGTGCAAGAGACCCAGTACTTC.

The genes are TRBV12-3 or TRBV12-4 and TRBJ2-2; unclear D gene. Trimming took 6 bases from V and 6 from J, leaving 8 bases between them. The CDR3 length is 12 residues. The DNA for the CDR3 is TGTGCCAGCAGGGTGGATGCCGGGGAGCTGTTTTTT. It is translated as CASRVDAGELFF.

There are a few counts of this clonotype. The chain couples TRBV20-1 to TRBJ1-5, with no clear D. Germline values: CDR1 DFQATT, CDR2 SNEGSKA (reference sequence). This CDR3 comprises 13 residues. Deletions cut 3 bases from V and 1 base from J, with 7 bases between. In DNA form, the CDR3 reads TGCAGTGCTAGGTCCCGGAGCAATCAGCCCCAGCATTTT. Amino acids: CSARSRSNQPQHF.

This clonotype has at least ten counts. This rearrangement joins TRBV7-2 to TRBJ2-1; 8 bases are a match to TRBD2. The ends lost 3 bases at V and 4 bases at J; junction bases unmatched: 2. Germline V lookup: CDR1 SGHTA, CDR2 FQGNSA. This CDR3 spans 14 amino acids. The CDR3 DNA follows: TGTGCCAGCAGCTTTCGGGGGGGTTACAATGAGCAGTTCTTC. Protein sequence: CASSFRGGYNEQFF.

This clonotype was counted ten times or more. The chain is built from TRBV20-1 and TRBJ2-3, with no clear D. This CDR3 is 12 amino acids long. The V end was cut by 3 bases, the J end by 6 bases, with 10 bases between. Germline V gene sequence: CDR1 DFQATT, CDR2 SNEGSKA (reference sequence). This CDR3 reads CSARVLADTQYF. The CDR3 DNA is TGCAGTGCTAGGGTCCTCGCCGATACGCAGTATTTT.

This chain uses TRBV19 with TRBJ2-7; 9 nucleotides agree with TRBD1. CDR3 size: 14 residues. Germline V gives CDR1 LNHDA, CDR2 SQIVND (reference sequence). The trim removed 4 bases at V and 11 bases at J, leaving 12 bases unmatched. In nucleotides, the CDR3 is TGTGCCAGTAGTACCGGGACAGGGACCTCTTACGAGTACTTC. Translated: CASSTGTGTSYEYF. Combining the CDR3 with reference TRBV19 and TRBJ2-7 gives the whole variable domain DGGITQSPKYLFRKEGQNVTLSCEQNLNHDAMYWYRQDPGQGLRLIYYSQIVNDFQKGDIAEGYSVSREKKESFPLTVTSAQKNPTAFYLCASSTGTGTSYEYFGPGTRLTVT.

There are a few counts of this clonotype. The CDR3 protein is CASSSTDANPYEQYF. CDR3 nucleotide sequence: TGCGCCAGCAGCTCCACGGACGCCAATCCCTACGAGCAGTACTTC. The chain has TRBV5-1 and TRBJ2-7; D unclear. There are 15 residues in the CDR3. Trimming removed 3 bases from V and 2 bases from J, with 15 bases in between. Germline values: CDR1 SGHRS, CDR2 YFSETQ.

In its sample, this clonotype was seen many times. The CDR3 protein is CASSPRTGGYGYTF. CDR3 bases: TGCGCCAGCAGCCCCCGGACAGGGGGCTATGGCTACACCTTC. The gene calls are TRBV4-1 and TRBJ1-2; 10 bases align to TRBD1. The length of the CDR3 is 14 residues. Germline values: CDR1 MGHRA, CDR2 YSYEKL. The V gene end was trimmed by 4 bases and the J gene end by 4 bases; junction bases not matched to a gene: 3.

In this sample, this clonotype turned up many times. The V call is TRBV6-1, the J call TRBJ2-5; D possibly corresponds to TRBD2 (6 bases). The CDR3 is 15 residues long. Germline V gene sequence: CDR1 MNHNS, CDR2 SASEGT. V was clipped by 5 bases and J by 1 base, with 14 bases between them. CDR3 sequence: CASSPRGSGQETQYF. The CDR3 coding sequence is TGTGCCAGCAGTCCCCGTGGTAGCGGCCAAGAGACCCAGTACTTC.

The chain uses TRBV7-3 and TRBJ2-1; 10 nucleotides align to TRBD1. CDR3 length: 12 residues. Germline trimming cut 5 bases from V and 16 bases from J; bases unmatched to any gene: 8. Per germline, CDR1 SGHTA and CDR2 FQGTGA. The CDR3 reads CASSPGQGLYFF. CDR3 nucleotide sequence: TGTGCCAGCAGCCCGGGACAGGGGTTGTACTTCTTC.